This is a list of T cell receptor beta chains from one sample in a study of cytomegalovirus exposure and HLA in healthy donors. Clones were sequenced by immunoSEQ multiplex PCR, and TCRdb holds only the in-frame ones, with some missing. The sample has 100,000 to 150,000 clones, over 70% seen once. Sequencing was done on a sample of PBMCs. The receptor set was obtained from a woman aged 50 to 60 in good health and CMV-seronegative. CDR3s include the opening cysteine and the closing phenylalanine or tryptophan. Each record gives: V gene, J gene, clone size, D gene, CDR3 DNA, CDR3 protein. The D gene is left open where the match is weak. Where a row states a size, it is once, few, many or the class of an expanded clone; other rows omit it.

TRBV5-1	TRBJ2-5	.	TRBD1	TGCGCCAGCAGCCAACCGACAGGGGGCGGGCGCGAGACCCAGTACTTC	CASSQPTGGGRETQYF
TRBV18	TRBJ2-2	.	.	TGTGCCAGCTCACCACTGGCAGGGGCGAACACCGGGGAGCTGTTTTTT	CASSPLAGANTGELFF
TRBV11-1	TRBJ2-7	.	.	TGTGCCAGCAGCAAGGGGCTCACCTCTCCCTACGAGCAGTACTTC	CASSKGLTSPYEQYF
TRBV18	TRBJ2-1	.	.	TGTGCCAGCTCAGTTTCCGATGAGCAGTTCTTC	CASSVSDEQFF
TRBV4-1	TRBJ2-1	.	TRBD1	TGCGCCAGCAGCCAGGACAGGGCGTCCTACAATGAGCAGTTCTTC	CASSQDRASYNEQFF
TRBV19	TRBJ2-2	.	.	TGTGCCAGTAGTCCCCGAACGGGGTACACCGGGGAGCTGTTTTTT	CASSPRTGYTGELFF
TRBV9	TRBJ2-1	.	.	TGTGCCAGCAGCGTCCCGGGACCCCGGGAGAGCGAGCAGTTCTTC	CASSVPGPRESEQFF
TRBV27	TRBJ1-2	.	.	TGTGCCAGCAGACCAAGACAGATCATCCTCTATGGCTACACCTTC	CASRPRQIILYGYTF
TRBV27	TRBJ2-4	.	TRBD1	TGTGCCAGCAGTCCTAAGGGGACAGCCTTAGCCAAAAACATTCAGTACTTC	CASSPKGTALAKNIQYF
TRBV5-4	TRBJ2-7	many	TRBD2	TGTGCCAGCAGCTTGGCCGGGCGGGAGGGCCACGAGCAGTACTTC	CASSLAGREGHEQYF
TRBV27	TRBJ2-5	.	.	TGTGCCAGCAGGAGCCAGGGAGAGACCCAGTACTTC	CASRSQGETQYF
TRBV28	TRBJ2-7	.	.	TGTGCCAGCAGTTTAATGGCAGGCATCTCCTACGAGCAGTACTTC	CASSLMAGISYEQYF
TRBV2	TRBJ2-5	.	.	TGTGCCAGCAGTGAAATTAGACAAGAGACCCAGTACTTC	CASSEIRQETQYF
TRBV18	TRBJ1-4	.	TRBD1	TGTGCCAGCTCACCACCGGGACAGGGAACTGAAAAACTGTTTTTT	CASSPPGQGTEKLFF
TRBV5-1	TRBJ2-3	.	TRBD1	TGCGCCAGCAGCATCGGGACAGCGTCAGATACGCAGTATTTT	CASSIGTASDTQYF
TRBV28	TRBJ1-1	.	.	TGTGCCAGCAGTTTGGAGAGAATCGGGGGGCTTTGGGCTGAAGCTTTCTTT	CASSLERIGGLWAEAFF
TRBV7-8	TRBJ1-5	.	.	TGTGCCAGCAGGGGGGGTTATAGCAATCAGCCCCAGCATTTT	CASRGGYSNQPQHF
TRBV11-3	TRBJ2-1	.	.	TGTGCCAGCAGCTTGGGAGGAGCCCTAAGGGATGAGCAGTTCTTC	CASSLGGALRDEQFF
TRBV19	TRBJ2-1	few	TRBD2	TGTGCCAGTAGTCTGCCGGGACTAGCGGGTAAATACAATGAGCAGTTCTTC	CASSLPGLAGKYNEQFF
TRBV18	TRBJ1-3	.	.	TGTGCCAGCTCCCTCCAGGGCTCCGGAAACACCATATATTTT	CASSLQGSGNTIYF
TRBV4-2	TRBJ2-5	few	TRBD2	TGTGCCAGCAGCCAAGGCGTAGCGGGAGGGCCGGGTGAGACCCAGTACTTC	CASSQGVAGGPGETQYF
TRBV7-9	TRBJ2-1	few	TRBD2	TGTTCCAGCAGCTCACCGGGACTAGCGGGAGTTCGGCAGTTCTTC	CSSSSPGLAGVRQFF
TRBV7-8	TRBJ2-5	.	.	TGTGCCAGCAGCTTAAAGAGGGTAATGTACCAAGAGACCCAGTACTTC	CASSLKRVMYQETQYF
TRBV19	TRBJ2-5	.	.	TGTGCCAGTAGTCGGAGGACAGCTCAAGAGACCCAGTACTTC	CASSRRTAQETQYF
TRBV28	TRBJ1-2	.	TRBD1	TGTGCCAGCAGTTTCCCTAAAACAGGGGGCTGGGGTAACACCTTC	CASSFPKTGGWGNTF
TRBV14	TRBJ2-2	.	TRBD2	TGTGCCAGCAGCCAAACTAGCGGGAGGAACACCGGGGAGCTGTTTTTT	CASSQTSGRNTGELFF
TRBV21-1	TRBJ2-1	.	.	TGTGCCAGCAGCATGGGACAGGGGAAGAATGAGCAGTTCTTC	CASSMGQGKNEQFF
TRBV18	TRBJ2-7	.	TRBD2	TGTGCCAGCTCACGGGGGGCTAGCGGGGCCTACGAGCAGTACTTC	CASSRGASGAYEQYF
TRBV28	TRBJ1-1	.	.	TGTGCCAGCAGTTTAGGACTTTTAACATCCTCGAACACTGAAGCTTTCTTT	CASSLGLLTSSNTEAFF
TRBV27	TRBJ2-3	.	.	TGTGCCAGCAGTTTCGGGTCGGCGGATACGCAGTATTTT	CASSFGSADTQYF
TRBV27	TRBJ1-6	few	.	TGTGCCAGCAGTCCCCGTCCGAGGGCGGGTAATTCACCCCTCCACTTT	CASSPRPRAGNSPLHF
TRBV5-5	TRBJ1-1	.	.	TGTGCCAGCAGCTTGGGACAAGCAAACACTGAAGCTTTCTTT	CASSLGQANTEAFF
TRBV2	TRBJ2-1	.	.	TGTGCCAGCCCTGCTGGTAGTGGCAATGAGCAGTTCTTC	CASPAGSGNEQFF
TRBV25-1	TRBJ2-1	.	TRBD2	TGTGCCAGCAGTGAATACGGGGCTAGCGGGAGCACCTACAATGAGCAGTTCTTC	CASSEYGASGSTYNEQFF
TRBV9	TRBJ2-3	.	TRBD2	TGTGCCAGCAGCCTGGGGACTAGCGGGATCTGGGATACGCAGTATTTT	CASSLGTSGIWDTQYF
TRBV6-5	TRBJ1-2	.	TRBD1	TGTGCCAGCAGGATAGAGGGGACAGGGAGCGGCTACACCTTC	CASRIEGTGSGYTF
TRBV4-1	TRBJ2-1	once	TRBD2	TGCGCCAGCAGCTACCAGTTAGCGGGAGAGCAGTTCTTC	CASSYQLAGEQFF
TRBV10-3	TRBJ2-7	.	TRBD1	TGTGCCATCAGTGACGGGACAGGGGGGTACGAGCAGTACTTC	CAISDGTGGYEQYF
TRBV28	TRBJ1-2	.	TRBD1	TGTGCCAGCAGTTTGGAAACAGGGGACGGCTACACCTTC	CASSLETGDGYTF
TRBV7-2	TRBJ1-2	.	TRBD1	TGTGCCAGCAGCTTAGCCCCTCGACAGGGAAAACGGGGCTACACCTTC	CASSLAPRQGKRGYTF
TRBV5-4	TRBJ1-2	.	.	TGTGCCAGCAGCCAAGGGACTACTTGGGGCTACACCTTC	CASSQGTTWGYTF
TRBV7-3	TRBJ1-3	.	.	TGTGCCAGCAGCCCGGGACCGACGGAGGGGAACACCATATATTTT	CASSPGPTEGNTIYF
TRBV2	TRBJ2-2	once	.	TGTGCCAGCAGTACGGACGCAGGGGGGACCGGGGAGCTGTTTTTT	CASSTDAGGTGELFF
TRBV15	TRBJ2-3	.	.	TGTGCCACCAGCAGAAACCGGGACACCACAGATACGCAGTATTTT	CATSRNRDTTDTQYF
TRBV11-2	TRBJ1-2	.	.	TGTGCTAGCAGTCCCGGGTCCACCGACCGGGGCTACACCTTC	CASSPGSTDRGYTF
TRBV7-9	TRBJ2-7	.	.	TGTGCCAGCAGCCTACTTCTCGGGGGAGGTGAGCAGTACTTC	CASSLLLGGGEQYF
TRBV6-1	TRBJ1-1	.	.	TGTGCCAGCAGTGAAAGCTTTAGCCGACGTGCTTTCTTT	CASSESFSRRAFF
TRBV10-3	TRBJ1-6	.	TRBD1	TGTGCCATCAGTGAGCAGGGGGACAATTCACCCCTCCACTTT	CAISEQGDNSPLHF
TRBV30	TRBJ1-2	few	.	TGTGCCTGGAGCGGGGGGGGAGGGGACTATGGCTACACCTTC	CAWSGGGGDYGYTF
TRBV2	TRBJ2-7	.	TRBD1	TGTGCCAGCAGTAGAAGGGGGCTCGGAGAGCAGTACTTC	CASSRRGLGEQYF
TRBV7-9	TRBJ2-7	.	TRBD1	TGTGCCAGCAGCTTGGGGGACAGAAGACTCTACGAGCAGTACTTC	CASSLGDRRLYEQYF
TRBV5-6	TRBJ2-5	once	TRBD1	TGTGCCAGCAGCTCCTCCGGGACAGAAGAGACCCAGTACTTC	CASSSSGTEETQYF
TRBV28	TRBJ2-7	.	.	TGTGCCAGCACCCTAGGCTACGAGCAGTACTTC	CASTLGYEQYF
TRBV30	TRBJ1-4	.	.	TGTGCCTGGAGTACAGGGACAACTAATGAAAAACTGTTTTTT	CAWSTGTTNEKLFF
TRBV7-9	TRBJ2-5	.	TRBD1	TGTGCCAGCAGCTCCTCATACCGGACAGGGCAAGAGACCCAGTACTTC	CASSSSYRTGQETQYF
TRBV6-5	TRBJ2-7	.	.	TGTGCCAGCAGTCGAGACAACTCCTACGAGCAGTACTTC	CASSRDNSYEQYF
TRBV11-2	TRBJ2-5	.	TRBD2	TGTGCCAGCAGCTTAGTGACGGGAGGAAAGGAGACCCAGTACTTC	CASSLVTGGKETQYF